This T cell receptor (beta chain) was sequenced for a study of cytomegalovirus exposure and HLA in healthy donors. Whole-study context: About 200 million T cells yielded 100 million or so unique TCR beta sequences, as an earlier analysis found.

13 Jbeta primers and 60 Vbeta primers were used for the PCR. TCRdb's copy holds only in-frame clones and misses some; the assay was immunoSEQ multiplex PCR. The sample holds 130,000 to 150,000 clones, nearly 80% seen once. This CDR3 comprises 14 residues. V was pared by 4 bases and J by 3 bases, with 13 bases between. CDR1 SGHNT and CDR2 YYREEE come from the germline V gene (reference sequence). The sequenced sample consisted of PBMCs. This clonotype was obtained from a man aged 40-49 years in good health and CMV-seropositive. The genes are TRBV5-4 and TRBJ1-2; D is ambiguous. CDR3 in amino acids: CASSPQPRDYGYTF. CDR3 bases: TGTGCCAGCAGCCCACAACCCCGGGACTATGGCTACACCTTC.